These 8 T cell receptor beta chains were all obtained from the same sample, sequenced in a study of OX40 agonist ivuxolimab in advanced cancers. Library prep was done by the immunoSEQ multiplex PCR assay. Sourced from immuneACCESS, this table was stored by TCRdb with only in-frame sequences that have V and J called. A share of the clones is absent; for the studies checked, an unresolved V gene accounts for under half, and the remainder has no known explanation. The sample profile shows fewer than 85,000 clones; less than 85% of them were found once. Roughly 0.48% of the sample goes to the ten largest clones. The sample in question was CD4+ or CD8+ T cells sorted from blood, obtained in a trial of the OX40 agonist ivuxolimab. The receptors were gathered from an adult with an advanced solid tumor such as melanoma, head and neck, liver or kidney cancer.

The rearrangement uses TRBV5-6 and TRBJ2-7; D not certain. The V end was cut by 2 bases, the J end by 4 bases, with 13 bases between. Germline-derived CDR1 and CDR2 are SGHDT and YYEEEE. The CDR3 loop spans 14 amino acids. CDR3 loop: CASSFRSGAYEQYF. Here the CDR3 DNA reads TGTGCCAGCAGCTTCCGATCCGGAGCGTACGAGCAGTACTTC. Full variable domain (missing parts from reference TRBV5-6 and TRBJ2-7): DAGVTQSPTHLIKTRGQQVTLRCSPKSGHDTVSWYQQALGQGPQFIFQYYEEEERQRGNFPDRFSGHQFPNYSSELNVNALLLGDSALYLCASSFRSGAYEQYFGPGTRLTVT.

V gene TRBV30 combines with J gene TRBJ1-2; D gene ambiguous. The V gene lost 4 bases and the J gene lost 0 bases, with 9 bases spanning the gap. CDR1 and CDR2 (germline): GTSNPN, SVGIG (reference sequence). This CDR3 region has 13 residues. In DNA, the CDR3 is TGTGCCTGGAACGGTCAGACTAACTATGGCTACACCTTC. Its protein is CAWNGQTNYGYTF. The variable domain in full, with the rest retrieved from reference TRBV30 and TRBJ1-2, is SQTIHQWPATLVQPVGSPLSLECTVEGTSNPNLYWYRQAAGRGLQLLFYSVGIGQISSEVPQNLSASRPQDRQFILSSKKLLLSDSGFYLCAWNGQTNYGYTFGSGTRLTVV.

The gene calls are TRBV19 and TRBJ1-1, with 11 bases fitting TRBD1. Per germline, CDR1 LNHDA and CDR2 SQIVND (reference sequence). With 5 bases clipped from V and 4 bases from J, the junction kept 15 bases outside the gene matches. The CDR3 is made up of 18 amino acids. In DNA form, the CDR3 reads TGTGCCAGTAGTCCTCTTCCCGGGACAGGGGGACTAGCCACTGAAGCTTTCTTT. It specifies CASSPLPGTGGLATEAFF.

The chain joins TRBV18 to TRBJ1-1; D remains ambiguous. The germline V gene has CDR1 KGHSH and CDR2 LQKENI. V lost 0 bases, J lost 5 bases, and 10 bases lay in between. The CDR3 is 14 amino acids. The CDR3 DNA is TGTGCCAGCTCACCACCAAGCGGGGTAACTGAAGCTTTCTTT. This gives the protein CASSPPSGVTEAFF.

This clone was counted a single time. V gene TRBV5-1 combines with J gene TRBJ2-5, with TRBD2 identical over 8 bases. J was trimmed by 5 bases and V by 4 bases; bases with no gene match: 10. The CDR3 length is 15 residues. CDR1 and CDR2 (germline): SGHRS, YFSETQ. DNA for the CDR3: TGCGCCAGCAGCGAGGCAGCGGGGGTCCGGGAGACCCAGTACTTC. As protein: CASSEAAGVRETQYF.

CDR3 DNA sequence: TGTGCCAGCAGTTCACCCCAAGAGGGGGAAAAACTGTTTTTT. Translating gives CASSSPQEGEKLFF. V is TRBV28 and J is TRBJ1-4, with D possibly being TRBD1 (5 bases). Trimming took 4 bases from V and 8 from J, leaving 14 bases between them. The CDR3 runs to 14 residues. In germline, CDR1 is MDHEN, CDR2 SYDVKM.

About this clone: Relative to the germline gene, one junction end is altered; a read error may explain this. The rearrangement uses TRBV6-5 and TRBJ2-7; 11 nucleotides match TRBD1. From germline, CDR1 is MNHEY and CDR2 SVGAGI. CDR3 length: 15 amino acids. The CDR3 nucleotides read TGTGCCAGCAGCTACTCGGGGACAGGGGGCTACGAGCAGTACTTC. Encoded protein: CASSYSGTGGYEQYF.

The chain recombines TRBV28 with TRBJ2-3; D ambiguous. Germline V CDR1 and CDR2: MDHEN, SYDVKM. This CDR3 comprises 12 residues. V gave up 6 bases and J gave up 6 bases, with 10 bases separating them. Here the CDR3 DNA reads TGTGCCAGCAGCCAACAAGCGGATACGCAGTATTTT. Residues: CASSQQADTQYF.